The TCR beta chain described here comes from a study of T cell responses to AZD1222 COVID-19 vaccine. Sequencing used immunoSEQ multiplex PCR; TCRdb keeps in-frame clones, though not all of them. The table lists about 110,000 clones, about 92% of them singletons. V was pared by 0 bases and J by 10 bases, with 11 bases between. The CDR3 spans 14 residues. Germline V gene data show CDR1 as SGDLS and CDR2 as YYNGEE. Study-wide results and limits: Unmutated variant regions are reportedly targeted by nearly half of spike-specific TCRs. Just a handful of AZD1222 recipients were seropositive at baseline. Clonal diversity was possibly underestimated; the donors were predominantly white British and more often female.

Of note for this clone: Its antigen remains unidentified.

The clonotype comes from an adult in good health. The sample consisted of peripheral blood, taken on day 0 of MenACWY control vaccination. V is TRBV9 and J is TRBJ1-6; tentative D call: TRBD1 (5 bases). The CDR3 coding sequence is TGTGCCAGCAGCGTAGGATACAAGGGGTCACCCCTCCACTTT. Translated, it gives CASSVGYKGSPLHF.